The 19 T cell receptor beta chains in this list originate from one sample, sequenced in a study of blood T cell repertoires in COVID-19. Libraries were prepared by immunoSEQ multiplex PCR; TCRdb keeps only in-frame clonotypes and omits some of them. The sample consists of approximately 150,000 clones, about 87% of them appearing once. The material sequenced was PBMCs or T cells enriched from blood (not recorded which). The receptors come from a man aged 55 to 70 who had recovered from COVID-19.

The rearrangement uses TRBV6-5 and TRBJ2-3; 9 bases are shared with TRBD2. CDR3 size: 14 residues. Trimming at V came to 8 bases and at J to 2 bases, leaving 5 bases not matched to a gene. The germline CDR1 and CDR2 sequences are MNHEY and SVGAGI. CDR3 bases: TGTGCCAGCGCGGGACTAGCCAACACAGATACGCAGTATTTT. It encodes CASAGLANTDTQYF.

The CDR3: CASSLAGLAGGPGELFF. The DNA of the CDR3 is TGTGCCAGCAGCCTCGCGGGACTAGCGGGAGGGCCCGGGGAGCTGTTTTTT. The genes are TRBV3-1 (or the pseudogene TRBV3-2) and TRBJ2-2, with TRBD2 identical over 16 bases. This CDR3 contains 17 residues. The V gene's germline CDR1 is LGHDT and CDR2 YNNKEL (reference sequence). V trimming: 4 bases; J trimming: 6 bases; junction bases outside the gene matches: 5.

V and J are TRBV23-1 and TRBJ1-2; possible D gene TRBD1, 6 bases. TRBV23-1 is an open reading frame, and its role is uncertain. V was trimmed by 7 bases and J by 5 bases, leaving 14 bases between them. The CDR3 runs to 13 residues. The CDR3 protein is CASITGTAYGYTF. CDR3 nucleotides: TGCGCCAGCATCACAGGGACGGCTTATGGCTACACCTTC.

The CDR3 nucleotides are TGTGCCAGCAAAGGGACAGGGAATCAGCCCCAGCATTTT. Its protein product is CASKGTGNQPQHF. V usage is TRBV6-5 and J usage is TRBJ1-5; 9 nucleotides agree with TRBD1. This CDR3 region has 13 residues. Germline V gives CDR1 MNHEY, CDR2 SVGAGI. The J segment lost 4 bases and the V segment lost 7 bases, leaving 2 bases of the junction unmatched.

The chain is built from TRBV13 and TRBJ1-1; TRBD1 is a possible D gene (5 bases). This CDR3 has 15 amino acids. V shed 8 bases and J shed 2 bases, with 18 bases lying between them. Per germline, CDR1 PRHDT and CDR2 FYEKMQ (reference sequence). The DNA for the CDR3 is TGTGCCAGCTCCCGGTACGCGGGGGTAAACACTGAAGCTTTCTTT. It yields the protein CASSRYAGVNTEAFF.

V is TRBV10-3 and J is TRBJ1-2, with 8 bases fitting TRBD1. The CDR3 sequence is 13 residues long. The V gene's germline CDR1 is ENHRY and CDR2 SYGVKD. Trimming cost V 10 bases and J 0 bases; bases outside gene matches: 4. The chain's CDR3 is CARARGPNYGYTF. The CDR3 nucleotides are TGTGCCAGAGCCAGGGGGCCTAACTATGGCTACACCTTC.

The rearrangement links TRBV6-5 to TRBJ1-6, with D unresolved. Germline V gives CDR1 MNHEY, CDR2 SVGAGI. V was clipped by 8 bases and J by 2 bases, with 13 bases between them. CDR3 length: 15 residues. CDR3 sequence reads: CASCSTRAYNSPLHF. In DNA form, the CDR3 reads TGTGCCAGCTGCAGTACTCGGGCCTATAATTCACCCCTCCACTTT.

The chain carries TRBV18 and TRBJ2-7; TRBD2 aligns across 9 bases. Germline V CDR1 and CDR2: KGHSH, LQKENI. Trimming removed 5 bases from V and 0 bases from J; junction bases left unmatched: 5. The CDR3 is 15 residues long. The CDR3 DNA reads TGTGCCAGCTCAAAACGACTAGCGGCCTCCTACGAGCAGTACTTC. Protein: CASSKRLAASYEQYF.

The rearrangement uses TRBV27 and TRBJ1-5; D is ambiguous. In germline, CDR1 is MNHEY, CDR2 SMNVEV (reference sequence). This CDR3 spans 12 amino acids. V was cut by 4 bases and J by 6 bases, with 7 bases left in between. CDR3 region: CASSYRGQPQHF. As DNA, the CDR3 is TGTGCCAGCAGTTATCGAGGTCAGCCCCAGCATTTT.

The chain recombines TRBV18 with TRBJ2-1, with D maybe TRBD1 (6 bases). The germline V gene has CDR1 KGHSH and CDR2 LQKENI. This CDR3 is built from 12 residues. V lost 4 bases and J 8 bases, leaving 9 bases between the germline ends. The CDR3 reads CASSLRGHEQFF. The CDR3 DNA sequence: TGTGCCAGCTCACTCAGGGGACATGAGCAGTTCTTC.

The V gene is TRBV5-6, the J gene TRBJ1-2; weak D call: TRBD1 (5 bases). Germline V CDR1 and CDR2: SGHDT, YYEEEE. V lost 1 base to trimming and J lost 8 bases, with 12 bases between them. The CDR3 totals 13 residues. Written as DNA, the CDR3 is TGTGCCAGCAGCTTGTCCGCAGGGTACGGCTACACCTTC. Amino acid sequence: CASSLSAGYGYTF.

V is TRBV28 and J is TRBJ2-7; D gene uncertain. The CDR3 totals 12 residues. Germline V gene data show CDR1 as MDHEN and CDR2 as SYDVKM. V was trimmed by 4 bases and J by 6 bases, leaving 10 bases between them. The CDR3 protein is CASSSSNGEQYF. CDR3 nucleotide sequence: TGTGCCAGCAGTTCCTCGAACGGCGAGCAGTACTTC. The whole variable domain, remainder taken from reference TRBV28 and TRBJ2-7, is DVKVTQSSRYLVKRTGEKVFLECVQDMDHENMFWYRQDPGLGLRLIYFSYDVKMKEKGDIPEGYSVSREKKERFSLILESASTNQTSMYLCASSSSNGEQYFGPGTRLTVT.

The rearrangement joins TRBV19 to TRBJ2-7, with D unresolved. The CDR3 spans 13 residues. In germline, CDR1 is LNHDA, CDR2 SQIVND (reference sequence). V lost 0 bases and J 7 bases, leaving 10 bases between the germline ends. The CDR3 loop reads CASSIDLEQEQYF. CDR3 sequence (DNA): TGTGCCAGTAGTATAGATCTAGAACAAGAGCAGTACTTC.

The chain combines TRBV28 with TRBJ2-5; 8 positions match TRBD2. This CDR3 is built from 15 residues. With V trimmed by 6 bases and J by 2 bases, 8 bases remained unmatched. Germline V gives CDR1 MDHEN, CDR2 SYDVKM. The CDR3 coding sequence is TGTGCCAGCAGCCCCGCGGTAGCGGGACAAGAGACCCAGTACTTC. It codes for CASSPAVAGQETQYF.

The V gene is TRBV12-2, the J gene TRBJ1-2. TRBV12-2 is deemed a pseudogene. The CDR3 sequence is 14 residues long. CDR3 region: CASRYLPLSYGYTF. The DNA for the CDR3 is TGTGCAAGTCGTTACCTACCCCTGAGCTATGGCTACACCTTC.

The rearrangement joins TRBV23-1 to TRBJ1-5, with D uncertain. TRBV23-1 is treated as an ORF (open reading frame) with a function not yet certain. The CDR3 totals 12 residues. CDR3 protein: CASQWEDQPQHF. CDR3 sequence (DNA): TGCGCGAGTCAGTGGGAGGATCAGCCCCAGCATTTT.

The gene calls are TRBV6-5 and TRBJ2-3; D ambiguous. The germline CDR1 and CDR2 sequences are MNHEY and SVGAGI. The V gene lost 4 bases and the J gene lost 1 base, with 6 bases spanning the gap. The CDR3 has 13 residues. The CDR3 DNA sequence: TGTGCCAGCAGTTCCCTTGGCACAGATACGCAGTATTTT. Protein product: CASSSLGTDTQYF.

V and J are TRBV24-1 and TRBJ1-5; tentative D call: TRBD1 (5 bases). CDR1 is KGHDR and CDR2 is SFDVKD in the germline V gene. The CDR3 loop spans 13 amino acids. V was cut by 9 bases and J by 4 bases, with 12 bases left in between. The CDR3 region has the DNA TGTGCCACCTCCAGGAAGGGGAATCAGCCCCAGCATTTT. It encodes CATSRKGNQPQHF.

The chain combines TRBV28 with TRBJ1-5, with 8 bases that match TRBD1. CDR3 length: 16 residues. Per germline, CDR1 MDHEN and CDR2 SYDVKM. J lost 5 bases, V lost 5 bases, and 11 bases had no gene match. As DNA, the CDR3 is TGTGCCAGCAGTGGGGGAGGACAGGGCCAAGATCAGCCCCAGCATTTT. Its translation: CASSGGGQGQDQPQHF.